This T cell receptor beta chain was recovered during a study of cytomegalovirus exposure and HLA in healthy donors (dated by TCRdb to about 2017). With regard to the full study: An earlier analysis of 587 of the donors reported approximately 290 Gb of sequence data and around 110 million unique TCR beta sequences from around 200 million T cells. All discovery cohort repertoires had been generated on a single sequencing platform. A later analysis re-analyzed previously published TCR beta repertoires from 500 to 700 donors and added high-resolution HLA genotyping to study TCR occurrence patterns. Typing coverage varied by locus: roughly 620-640 donors for A, B, C, DRB1 and DQB1; more than 500 for DQA1; more than 600 for DPA1; some 470 for DPB1. In addition to the first cohort of roughly 670 subjects, a separate validation cohort of approximately 130 different subjects was used. The later analysis used no new phenotypic data to find candidate immune exposures, relying instead on TCR beta sequences and their occurrence across donors. Donor age, sex, ethnicity and CMV serostatus were compiled alongside the repertoire data. Roughly 300 gigabases of sequencing data and around 80 million unique TCR sequences made up an early release that covered around 640 HLA-typed donors. HLA typing included class I and class II loci at four-digit resolution. To decide whether each TCR beta V gene segment behaved as functional or pseudogenic, an earlier analysis of over 500 of the donors relied on high-throughput TCR beta sequencing. A later genetic analysis used genome-wide SNP genotypes for about 60% of the roughly 700 donors, treating that subset as a discovery cohort. To predict cytomegalovirus infection status, the study brought together high-throughput TCR immunosequencing, statistical association of individual TCRs with disease status, and machine learning. The genetic ancestry cluster associated with self-reported Caucasian donors included over 65% of the roughly 410 genotyped donors. The aim of the study was to test whether cataloging public T cell receptors could identify signatures of past pathogen exposure. Five DR-DQ haplotypes were treated as single units for association and clustering because of strong linkage in the cohort. On average, roughly 200,000 unique TCR beta nucleotide sequences were sequenced per donor among 398 genotyped donors of the cohort, with approximately 18% of those sequences being non-productive. The study profiled the T cell repertoires of hundreds of subjects by immunosequencing and related them to cytomegalovirus serostatus.

The CDR3, cysteine through phenylalanine, is 13 amino acids long. The sequence is cut down to CDR3 DNA, 39 bases in frame from base 1. Looking up the germline V gene yields CDR1 SGHRS and CDR2 YFSETQ. V drops 2 bases and J drops 1 base, leaving 6 bases in between. Receptor libraries were prepared by the immunoSEQ multiplex PCR assay. The multiplex PCR relied on a mix of 60 forward primers for TCR Vbeta segments and 13 reverse primers for TCR Jbeta segments. A multiplex PCR assay on genomic DNA amplified the CDR3 region of rearranged TCR beta genes. On the Illumina HiSeq System, the amplified TCR beta libraries were sequenced as 87-base-pair reads. As for the authors' bioinformatics: A later analysis tallied roughly 80 million unique TCR beta chains across the 666 repertoires, and about 10 million of those chains were shared by two or more donors. A nearest-neighbor algorithm error-corrected the raw reads and collapsed the reads into unique sequences, merging closely related sequences to remove PCR and sequencing errors. Alignment of CDR3 sequences to IMGT reference sequences was used to assign V, D and J gene segments. Each retained sequence needed at least a six-nucleotide match to both a V gene segment and a J gene segment. A rearrangement was called productive if the CDR3 had no stop codons and remained in frame with V and J, and every other rearrangement was called non-productive. CDR3 was defined by IMGT convention, running from the second conserved V-encoded cysteine to the conserved J-encoded phenylalanine. Sequences without an unambiguous match to a single V gene segment were excluded from the earlier analysis of 450 to 650 of the donors. In an earlier analysis of roughly 600 of the donors, a V segment was called functional when productive rearrangements were above 56.7%, and segregating when the standard deviation between donors exceeded 5%. A statistical classification framework was built for diagnosing cytomegalovirus status from the catalog of TCR beta chain sequences. A later analysis assigned V and J genes by comparing TCR nucleotide sequences with IMGT/GENE-DB human TR gene sequences. A later analysis assigned CDR3 sequences and most-parsimonious VDJ recombination scenarios with the TCRdist pipeline. In a later analysis, each TCR beta chain was defined by its CDR3 amino acid sequence together with its V-gene family, and reads without a unique V-gene family were excluded. In a later analysis, nearly 600 highly shared, low-generation-probability nucleotide sequences were removed to address suspected cross-contamination and a sequencing artifact. In a later analysis, a clonal expansion index for each public chain was calculated from normalized within-repertoire ranks of inferred template counts. Generation probabilities in a later analysis came from a VDJ recombination model fitted to out-of-frame rearrangements, and those results were checked against IGoR. A later analysis scored TCR-TCR, TCR-HLA and TCR-CMV co-occurrence with hypergeometric tests, applying a repertoire-size bias correction to TCR pairs. In a later analysis, false discovery rates were estimated by permuting HLA or CMV assignments 20 times. A later analysis grouped co-occurring TCRs with DBSCAN, adding TCRdist sequence similarity when clustering within HLA-allele-positive subsets. Repertoires with fewer than 30,000 or more than 120,000 public chains were left out of co-occurrence clustering, as were five repertoires with anomalous nucleotide sharing. Not all clones reach the TCRdb copy of this immuneACCESS table, which keeps in-frame sequences only. Checked studies attribute under half of the gap to unresolved V genes and leave the rest unexplained. D and trimming were read from the DNA, whereas the V and J calls and clone size are those reported in that table. This sample lists around 170,000 clones; roughly 80% were detected once. About 2.6% of the sample lies in the top ten.

The cohort comprised several hundred healthy bone marrow donors. All cohort members were sampled while nominally healthy, although unrecorded immune exposures were likely present. The donor was CMV seropositive and was included in the group of 300 or so seropositive cohort members. Every donor gave a peripheral blood sample, and the peripheral blood mononuclear cells from that sample were used for TCR beta sequencing. The Qiagen DNeasy Blood Extraction Kit was used to extract genomic DNA from the blood cell samples. General study outcomes and caveats: Immune exposure information for the cohort was limited to CMV serostatus. At a false discovery rate of 0.05, a later analysis linked 16,000 or so TCR beta sequences to specific HLA alleles. Some IMGT-functional V segments, including TRBV6-2 and TRBV6-3, could not be distinguished by the 87-base-pair reads and were therefore excluded. Linkage disequilibrium might explain the correlated functional status among segregating V segments, but an unknown experimental factor could not be ruled out. Most TCR sequences were observed very rarely across donors, whereas some public TCRs were present in many individuals. In a later analysis, HLA-associated TCR beta chains were found to be more clonally expanded and to have lower generation probabilities than equally common non-associated chains. HLA typing was unavailable for some donors at each locus, so association tests used only the typed subset. Broadly in line with IMGT annotations, most TCR beta V segments showed up in productive rearrangements about 87% or about 30% of the time in an earlier analysis of around 550 of the donors. According to a later genetic analysis, donors in an Asian-associated ancestry cluster had fewer N-insertions in productive TCRs than the approximately 690-donor mean. Assigning TCR associations to individual alleles was difficult when HLA alleles, especially DR and DQ, strongly co-occurred. The classifier was reported to diagnose cytomegalovirus status with high specificity and sensitivity in both the original cohort and the validation cohort. In a later analysis, several top co-occurrence clusters were reported to appear linked to parvovirus B19, influenza, CMV and Epstein-Barr virus. In the study, 150 to 200 TCR beta chains were listed as associated with cytomegalovirus. A few of the identified cytomegalovirus-associated TCR beta chains were confirmed in vitro to be specific for cytomegalovirus antigens. A further reported finding was that TCR beta sequences accurately predicted the HLA-A and HLA-B alleles for most subjects in the first cohort. According to a later analysis, TCR association rates differed among HLA loci, with DRB1 alleles showing the most associated TCRs and HLA-C alleles showing the fewest. Sequencing depth was assumed to be roughly uniform across donors in the presence/absence analyses, though that assumption may not hold. According to the authors, the approach could potentially be generalized to other disease states and immunological phenotypes. In a later genetic analysis, a missense DCLRE1C variant was associated with V-gene and J-gene trimming of TCR beta chains, and the association was replicated in an independent cohort. In this cohort, only TCR beta chains were sequenced, and detectable features were limited by the absence of alpha or paired-chain data. A cluster of highly shared sequence variants was judged likely to be a technical artifact of the sequencing pipeline. The earlier analysis of approximately 590 of the donors excluded roughly 17 rarely observed V segments, including chromosome 9 orphons, because counts were too low. In a later analysis, most CMV-associated TCR beta chains were found to appear HLA-restricted, with HLA associations seemingly driven largely by CMV exposure.

With regard to this clone: What this receptor recognizes is not known. Within one base of it there is no much larger clone, and no base qualities were kept.

Sequences were obtained from PBMCs. The chain links TRBV5-1 with TRBJ2-5; TRBD2 is a weak D gene call, 5 bases matching. This receptor was identified in a woman aged 45-65 years in good health and CMV-seropositive. The CDR3: CASSFRGQETQYF. At the DNA level, the sequence is TGCGCCAGCAGCTTCCGGGGCCAAGAGACCCAGTACTTC.